The T cell receptor (beta chain) under discussion was sequenced for a study of shared clonotypes between healthy human individuals. General study points: Generation probabilities were higher for clonotypes shared across all four sorted-subset donors than for unshared ones. The authors sampled blood alone, and tissue repertoires likely differ.

Concerning this clone itself: Its matching antigen is unknown.

V was shortened by 8 bases and J by 2 bases, with 9 bases between the two germline ends. The V gene's germline CDR1 is SGHVS and CDR2 FQNEAQ. This CDR3 comprises 12 residues. Some clones are missing from TCRdb's copy, which holds only in-frame ones; the method was immunoSEQ multiplex PCR. The sample consists of approximately 640,000 clones, around 90% of them appearing once. This chain joins TRBV7-8 and TRBJ2-5, with D possibly TRBD2 on 7 matching bases. The receptor's source is a man between 18 and 35 years old in good health. Some clones in this sample may be carry-over from other donors' samples. Source material: memory CD8+ T cells from PBMCs. Subset given: CD45RO+ cells pooled with CCR7-negative TemRA cells. CDR3 sequence reads: CASGRGQETQYF. Written as DNA, the CDR3 is TGTGCCAGCGGGAGGGGGCAAGAGACCCAGTACTTC.